These 21 T cell receptor beta chains came from one sample sequenced in a study of T cells in Graves' hyperthyroidism and ophthalmopathy. TCR beta CDR3 regions were amplified from RNA. When the TCR CDR3 underwent first-round RT-PCR, the HTBI primer set was used. Each CDR3 protein is one row after TCRdb ran MiXCR on the multiplex PCR reads. The data show about 96,000 distinct CDR3 sequences, just over 50% seen once. Sequenced sample: blood. These receptors were collected from a woman aged 40 to 50 with Graves' hyperthyroidism.

This clonotype has a single count. The V and J genes are TRBV2 and TRBJ2-6; TRBD2 might be the D (5 bases). The CDR3 is 17 amino acids. Germline CDR1 is SNHLY and CDR2 is FYNNEI. The V gene lost 5 bases and the J gene lost 2 bases, with 16 bases spanning the gap. The CDR3: CASSLSFGEPGANVLTF. The CDR3 nucleotides read TGTGCCAGCAGTTTATCATTCGGGGAACCTGGGGCCAACGTCCTGACTTTC.

This clonotype counts as medium-sized. V and J are TRBV20-1 and TRBJ1-2, with D uncertain. The CDR3 has 11 amino acids. The germline V gene has CDR1 DFQATT and CDR2 SNEGSKA (reference sequence). Trimming cost V 6 bases and J 3 bases, with 8 bases left between them. Here the CDR3 DNA reads TGCAGTGCACTGGAAGACTATGGCTACACCTTC. It specifies CSALEDYGYTF.

This clonotype was recorded many times. The chain combines TRBV12-3 or TRBV12-4 with TRBJ2-3; D is ambiguous. The CDR3 totals 12 residues. Trimming cost V 5 bases and J 4 bases, with 7 bases left between them. The chain's CDR3 is CASSPVADTQYF. In DNA form, the CDR3 reads TGTGCCAGCAGTCCCGTAGCAGATACGCAGTATTTT.

This sequence joins TRBV15 and TRBJ1-1, with 9 bases lining up with TRBD1. Germline loops: CDR1 LNHNV, CDR2 YYDKDF (reference sequence). V trimming: 0 bases; J trimming: 4 bases; junction bases outside the gene matches: 6. The CDR3 extends over 16 amino acids. The CDR3 nucleotides are TGTGCCACCAGCAGAGATCCCGGGACAGGGTTCACTGAAGCTTTCTTT. Its protein is CATSRDPGTGFTEAFF.

The chain is built from TRBV29-1 and TRBJ2-5, with D unclear. Germline loops: CDR1 SQVTM, CDR2 ANQGSEA. V lost 3 bases and J lost 4, with 15 bases in between. The CDR3 has 14 amino acids. The chain's CDR3 is CSVERQLVGETQYF. For the CDR3, the DNA is TGCAGCGTTGAGAGGCAGCTAGTCGGAGAGACCCAGTACTTC.

This clonotype appeared once. A much larger clone differs by one base, so this may be a read error. J is TRBJ2-3 and V is TRBV6-2 or TRBV6-3, with D possibly being TRBD1 (5 bases). Germline CDR1 is MNHEY and CDR2 is SVGEGT. The length of the CDR3 is 15 residues. The CDR3 region is CASSYSVGYTGTQYF. The DNA of the CDR3 is TGTGCCAGCAGTTACTCCGTCGGGTACACAGGTACGCAGTATTTT.

This clonotype was observed a few times. The chain links TRBV7-2 to TRBJ1-1; no reliable D call. Deletions cut 8 bases from V and 5 bases from J, with 21 bases between. Germline loops: CDR1 SGHTA, CDR2 FQGNSA. The CDR3 consists of 15 residues. The CDR3 is CASSPTENRGTEAFF. In nucleotides, the CDR3 is TGTGCCAGCTCACCAACCGAAAATCGTGGGACTGAAGCTTTCTTT.

This clonotype was found a few times. The chain joins TRBV20-1 to TRBJ1-1; D is perhaps TRBD1 (6 bases). CDR1 is DFQATT, CDR2 SNEGSKA, per germline (reference sequence). V lost 6 bases, J lost 4 bases, and 12 bases lay in between. CDR3 length: 12 residues. CDR3 sequence: CSAEEGGTEAFF. Written as DNA, the CDR3 is TGCAGTGCCGAAGAGGGGGGCACTGAAGCTTTCTTT.

Ten or more counts support this clonotype. This rearrangement joins TRBV13 to TRBJ2-7, with TRBD1 matching over 8 bases. V dropped 0 bases and J dropped 6; count of bases not matched to a gene: 4. CDR1 and CDR2 from the germline V gene are PRHDT and FYEKMQ (reference sequence). The CDR3 sequence is 14 residues long. The CDR3 here is CASSLGGQVGEQYF. The DNA of the CDR3 is TGTGCCAGCAGCTTAGGGGGACAGGTTGGCGAGCAGTACTTC.

For this clonotype: A much larger clone lies a single base off, so this may be a read error. As the CDR3 is not closed by the conserved phenylalanine or tryptophan, this likely results from a read error. This rearrangement joins TRBV6-1 to TRBJ2-2, with D possibly matching TRBD2 (6 bases). The V and J ends lost 7 bases and 4 bases respectively, with 16 bases between them. CDR1 is MNHNS, CDR2 SASEGT, per germline. CDR3 length: 15 residues. The CDR3 protein is CASTGGPEGTGELFL. CDR3 nucleotides: TGTGCCAGCACCGGGGGACCAGAAGGCACCGGGGAGCTGTTTTTA.

This clonotype was picked up many times. The rearrangement joins TRBV7-9 to TRBJ2-3; unclear D gene. Trimming stripped 1 base from V and 3 bases from J, with 5 bases between. Germline lookup yields CDR1 SEHNR and CDR2 FQNEAQ (reference sequence). The CDR3 covers 13 residues. The CDR3 DNA sequence: TGTGCCAGCAGCTTAGGCGGTACAGATACGCAGTATTTT. It yields the protein CASSLGGTDTQYF.

For this clonotype: This sequence may be a read error, since a much larger clone differs from it by one base. Without the conserved terminal phenylalanine or tryptophan, this CDR3 likely stems from a read error. J is TRBJ1-4 and V is TRBV6-5; no firm D call. The CDR3 has 15 residues. Germline values: CDR1 MNHEY, CDR2 SVGAGI. The germline V and J ends were trimmed by 5 bases and 5 bases, with 15 bases remaining between them. The CDR3 is CASSEVEGYNEKLFL. CDR3 DNA: TGTGCCAGCAGTGAAGTTGAAGGGTACAATGAAAAACTGTTTCTT.

This clonotype was detected ten times or more. V is TRBV6-1 and J is TRBJ2-7; D is perhaps TRBD1 or TRBD2 (5 bases each). Per the germline V gene, CDR1 is MNHNS and CDR2 is SASEGT. Trimming left V 2 bases short and J 3 bases short, with 14 bases between. This CDR3 is 15 amino acids long. CDR3 nucleotides: TGTGCCAGCAGTGAATATGGGGGAAAGATCTACGAGCAGTACTTC. Translated: CASSEYGGKIYEQYF.

This clonotype has more than one count but fewer than ten. J is TRBJ2-7 and V is TRBV25-1, with 8 bases aligning to TRBD1. V trimming: 5 bases; J trimming: 9 bases; junction bases outside the gene matches: 12. This CDR3 has 14 amino acids. CDR1 and CDR2 from the germline V gene are MGHDK and SYGVNS. CDR3 protein: CASSPWDRIYRQYF. The CDR3 DNA follows: TGTGCCAGCAGTCCTTGGGACAGGATCTACAGGCAGTACTTC.

For this clonotype: It is likely a read error, because the conserved phenylalanine at the end of the CDR3 is missing. This chain uses TRBV20-1 with TRBJ2-5; D possibly matches TRBD1 or TRBD2 (5 bases each). The CDR3 is 15 amino acids. Looked up from germline, CDR1 is DFQATT and CDR2 is SNEGSKA (reference sequence). V was cut by 5 bases and J by 5 bases, with 21 bases left in between. DNA of the CDR3: TGCAGTGCTGGGACCAGCGGAGCACAGCAGGAGACCCAGTACTGC. Protein product: CSAGTSGAQQETQYC.

This clonotype was counted many times. The CDR3 reads CASRGQGGQPQHF. The CDR3 DNA follows: TGTGCCAGCAGGGGACAGGGAGGTCAGCCCCAGCATTTT. The chain employs TRBV27 and TRBJ1-5; 9 positions match TRBD1. Trimming removed 6 bases from V and 6 bases from J; junction bases left unmatched: 3. The CDR3 length is 13 residues. The germline CDR1 and CDR2 sequences are MNHEY and SMNVEV (reference sequence).

Ten or more counts support this clonotype. This sequence joins TRBV7-9 and TRBJ2-5, with 8 nucleotides matching TRBD2. V was clipped by 4 bases and J by 4 bases; unmatched bases: 5. This CDR3 spans 14 amino acids. Looked up from germline, CDR1 is SEHNR and CDR2 is FQNEAQ (reference sequence). The CDR3 region is CASSSREGRETQYF. As DNA, the CDR3 is TGTGCCAGCAGCTCCCGGGAGGGCCGAGAGACCCAGTACTTC.

The chain recombines TRBV7-9 with TRBJ2-3; the match to TRBD2 covers 12 bases. The CDR3 covers 18 residues. Germline values: CDR1 SEHNR, CDR2 FQNEAQ (reference sequence). V shed 1 base, J shed 5 bases, and the junction held 10 bases outside the gene matches. This CDR3 is CASSLGFGLAGTKDTQYF. Written as DNA, the CDR3 is TGTGCCAGCAGCTTAGGTTTCGGACTAGCGGGAACAAAAGATACGCAGTATTTT.

This chain connects TRBV7-9 to TRBJ2-7; D possibly corresponds to TRBD1 (5 bases). CDR1 is SEHNR and CDR2 is FQNEAQ in the germline V gene (reference sequence). V lost 1 base and J lost 0, with 10 bases in between. CDR3 size: 15 residues. The CDR3 DNA reads TGTGCCAGCAGCTTAGGGCAGGGTAGCTCCTACGAGCAGTACTTC. Amino acid sequence: CASSLGQGSSYEQYF.

With regard to this clonotype: At one of its ends the junction is not consistent with the germline gene, which may arise from a read error. This chain uses TRBV7-9 with TRBJ1-2, with D tentatively TRBD1 (5 bases). Germline V gene sequence: CDR1 SEHNR, CDR2 FQNEAQ (reference sequence). The CDR3 consists of 12 residues. This CDR3 is CAISSPGYGYTF. In nucleotides, the CDR3 is TGTGCCATCAGCAGCCCAGGGTATGGCTACACCTTC.

The V gene is TRBV29-1, the J gene TRBJ2-2; 8 bases fit TRBD1. Trimming at V came to 3 bases and at J to 1 base, leaving 7 bases not matched to a gene. This CDR3 has 16 residues. Germline V CDR1 and CDR2: SQVTM, ANQGSEA. The CDR3 loop reads CSVDTQGAGNTGELFF. The CDR3 DNA is TGCAGCGTTGATACCCAGGGGGCCGGGAACACCGGGGAGCTGTTTTTT.